These T cell receptor beta chains were read from a single sample in a study of blood T cells in healthy people across ages. TCRdb recomputed calls from the 5' RACE reads with MiXCR, one row per CDR3 protein. There are about 1.7 million distinct CDR3 sequences in the sample; roughly 27% occur only once, and 7% to 9% lies in the top ten. Material: blood. The receptors here all came from a woman aged 25 to 45 in good health. Both conserved end residues are part of each CDR3. D genes are given only for firm matches. A clone size is listed for some rows: how often the clone was seen (once, few, many), or a class if it is expanded.

cdr3_aa: CASSRRGQAANYGYTF
cdr3_nt: TGTGCCAGCAGCCGGAGAGGACAGGCGGCTAACTATGGCTACACCTTC
clone_size: -
j_call: TRBJ1-2
v_call: TRBV7-9
d_call: TRBD1

cdr3_aa: CASGGVLTYEQYF
cdr3_nt: TGTGCCAGCGGGGGGGTCCTTACCTACGAGCAGTACTTC
clone_size: few
j_call: TRBJ2-7
v_call: TRBV6-2/TRBV6-3
d_call: TRBD2

cdr3_aa: CASSSGDTRRSYGYTF
cdr3_nt: TGTGCCAGCAGCTCGGGGGACACCCGTAGGAGCTATGGCTACACCTTC
clone_size: few
j_call: TRBJ1-2
v_call: TRBV7-2
d_call: -

cdr3_aa: CASRAGTSGGPNEQFF
cdr3_nt: TGTGCCAGCAGGGCCGGGACTAGCGGGGGGCCCAATGAGCAGTTCTTC
clone_size: -
j_call: TRBJ2-1
v_call: TRBV2
d_call: TRBD2

cdr3_aa: CATGWGISGNTIYF
cdr3_nt: TGTGCCACTGGTTGGGGGATCTCTGGAAACACCATATATTTT
clone_size: -
j_call: TRBJ1-3
v_call: TRBV15
d_call: -

cdr3_aa: CSASFGQDRTDTQYF
cdr3_nt: TGCAGTGCTAGTTTTGGTCAGGATCGCACAGATACGCAGTATTTT
clone_size: -
j_call: TRBJ2-3
v_call: TRBV20-1
d_call: -

cdr3_aa: CASSVGGSGQLNEQYF
cdr3_nt: TGCGCCAGCAGCGTTGGAGGTTCAGGACAGCTCAACGAGCAGTACTTC
clone_size: -
j_call: TRBJ2-7
v_call: TRBV5-1
d_call: -

cdr3_aa: CATSDSGYNEQYF
cdr3_nt: TGTGCCACCAGTGATTCGGGCTACAATGAGCAGTACTTC
clone_size: -
j_call: TRBJ2-5
v_call: TRBV24-1
d_call: -

cdr3_aa: CASSLRGSYTGELFF
cdr3_nt: TGTGCCAGCAGCTTACGGGGCAGCTACACCGGGGAGCTGTTTTTT
clone_size: -
j_call: TRBJ2-2
v_call: TRBV11-2
d_call: -

cdr3_aa: CASSHLSTPIEQYF
cdr3_nt: TGTGCCAGCAGTCACCTCTCTACCCCTATTGAGCAGTACTTC
clone_size: few
j_call: TRBJ2-7
v_call: TRBV27
d_call: -

cdr3_aa: CSASLDGQGSRANYGYTF
cdr3_nt: TGCAGTGCTAGTCTTGACGGACAGGGTAGCCGAGCTAACTATGGCTACACCTTC
clone_size: -
j_call: TRBJ1-2
v_call: TRBV20-1
d_call: TRBD1

cdr3_aa: CSVEVYTGELFF
cdr3_nt: TGCAGCGTTGAAGTTTACACCGGGGAGCTGTTTTTT
clone_size: -
j_call: TRBJ2-2
v_call: TRBV29-1
d_call: -

cdr3_aa: CASIRRPGTGEGNIQYF
cdr3_nt: TGTGCCAGCATTCGGCGTCCCGGGACAGGGGAAGGAAACATTCAGTACTTC
clone_size: -
j_call: TRBJ2-4
v_call: TRBV6-1
d_call: TRBD1

cdr3_aa: CASKSQGAWSGTEAFF
cdr3_nt: TGTGCCAGTAAGTCACAGGGGGCGTGGTCGGGCACTGAAGCTTTCTTT
clone_size: -
j_call: TRBJ1-1
v_call: TRBV19
d_call: TRBD1

cdr3_aa: CASSPDAGGSPLHF
cdr3_nt: TGTGCCAGCAGCCCTGACGCTGGAGGTTCACCCCTCCACTTT
clone_size: -
j_call: TRBJ1-6
v_call: TRBV7-2
d_call: -

cdr3_aa: CASSLARSGGSAEAFF
cdr3_nt: TGTGCCAGCAGCTTAGCCCGATCAGGGGGAAGCGCTGAAGCTTTCTTT
clone_size: -
j_call: TRBJ1-1
v_call: TRBV11-2
d_call: TRBD1

cdr3_aa: CASSSRGGVGWTYEQYF
cdr3_nt: TGTGCCAGCAGTTCCAGGGGAGGGGTGGGATGGACCTACGAGCAGTACTTC
clone_size: -
j_call: TRBJ2-7
v_call: TRBV28
d_call: -

cdr3_aa: CASSPLTSERGGEQFF
cdr3_nt: TGTGCCAGCAGCCCTCTTACAAGCGAGAGGGGAGGTGAGCAGTTCTTC
clone_size: -
j_call: TRBJ2-1
v_call: TRBV3-1
d_call: -

cdr3_aa: CSGGQGNQPQHF
cdr3_nt: TGCAGCGGAGGACAGGGGAATCAGCCCCAGCATTTT
clone_size: many
j_call: TRBJ1-5
v_call: TRBV29-1
d_call: TRBD1

cdr3_aa: CASSFRTGGLDEQFF
cdr3_nt: TGTGCCAGCAGCTTTAGGACAGGGGGTTTGGATGAGCAGTTCTTC
clone_size: -
j_call: TRBJ2-1
v_call: TRBV28
d_call: TRBD1

cdr3_aa: CASSRWGNTEAFF
cdr3_nt: TGTGCCAGCAGTCGGTGGGGGAACACTGAAGCTTTCTTT
clone_size: -
j_call: TRBJ1-1
v_call: TRBV12-3/TRBV12-4
d_call: -

cdr3_aa: CASSPNYGTDNYGYTF
cdr3_nt: TGTGCCAGCAGCCCTAACTACGGGACCGATAACTATGGCTACACCTTC
clone_size: few
j_call: TRBJ1-2
v_call: TRBV7-9
d_call: -

cdr3_aa: CASSGQVGGQGHEQYF
cdr3_nt: TGTGCCAGCAGTGGTCAAGTCGGGGGACAAGGCCACGAGCAGTACTTC
clone_size: few
j_call: TRBJ2-7
v_call: TRBV6-1
d_call: -

cdr3_aa: CASSFRRTDTQYF
cdr3_nt: TGTGCCAGCAGTTTTCGTCGGACAGATACGCAGTATTTT
clone_size: few
j_call: TRBJ2-3
v_call: TRBV12-3/TRBV12-4
d_call: -

cdr3_aa: CASSPDRGSDNEQYF
cdr3_nt: TGTGCCAGCAGCCCGGACAGGGGGTCGGACAATGAGCAGTACTTC
clone_size: -
j_call: TRBJ2-7
v_call: TRBV7-9
d_call: TRBD1

cdr3_aa: CASSYGLAEDTQYF
cdr3_nt: TGTGCCAGCAGTTACGGTCTAGCGGAAGATACGCAGTATTTT
clone_size: -
j_call: TRBJ2-3
v_call: TRBV6-6
d_call: TRBD2

cdr3_aa: CSVEVGTSYGYTF
cdr3_nt: TGCAGCGTTGAAGTAGGTACTTCTTATGGCTACACCTTC
clone_size: -
j_call: TRBJ1-2
v_call: TRBV29-1
d_call: -

cdr3_aa: CASSLAFSENYEQYF
cdr3_nt: TGTGCCAGCAGCTTAGCTTTTAGCGAGAACTACGAGCAGTACTTC
clone_size: -
j_call: TRBJ2-7
v_call: TRBV7-2
d_call: -

cdr3_aa: CASGDSNYEQYF
cdr3_nt: TGCGCCAGCGGGGACAGCAATTACGAGCAGTACTTC
clone_size: many
j_call: TRBJ2-7
v_call: TRBV28
d_call: -

cdr3_aa: CASSFLVSGSGNTQYF
cdr3_nt: TGTGCCAGCAGTTTTTTGGTTAGCGGGAGTGGAAATACGCAGTATTTT
clone_size: few
j_call: TRBJ2-3
v_call: TRBV12-3/TRBV12-4
d_call: TRBD2

cdr3_aa: CASSLDVSGQYF
cdr3_nt: TGTGCCAGCAGCTTAGATGTTAGTGGGCAGTACTTC
clone_size: many
j_call: TRBJ2-7
v_call: TRBV7-2
d_call: -

cdr3_aa: CASSLERYEQDF
cdr3_nt: TGTGCCAGCAGCTTAGAACGTTACGAGCAGGACTTC
clone_size: -
j_call: TRBJ2-4
v_call: TRBV7-9
d_call: -

cdr3_aa: CSARDLLAGGFEQYF
cdr3_nt: TGCAGTGCTAGAGATCTACTAGCGGGAGGGTTTGAGCAGTACTTC
clone_size: -
j_call: TRBJ2-4
v_call: TRBV20-1
d_call: TRBD2

cdr3_aa: CASSLAPSGGADTQYF
cdr3_nt: TGCGCCAGCAGCTTGGCCCCTAGCGGGGGTGCGGATACGCAGTATTTT
clone_size: few
j_call: TRBJ2-3
v_call: TRBV5-1
d_call: TRBD2

cdr3_aa: CATSDIRDNQETQYF
cdr3_nt: TGTGCCACCAGTGATATCCGGGACAACCAAGAGACCCAGTACTTC
clone_size: few
j_call: TRBJ2-5
v_call: TRBV24-1
d_call: -

cdr3_aa: CASSSWGHGQSEQFF
cdr3_nt: TGTGCCAGCAGCTCCTGGGGACACGGACAAAGTGAGCAGTTCTTC
clone_size: -
j_call: TRBJ2-1
v_call: TRBV11-2
d_call: -

cdr3_aa: CASSPPQRGVGETQYF
cdr3_nt: TGTGCCAGCAGTCCGCCACAGCGGGGGGTGGGAGAGACCCAGTACTTC
clone_size: -
j_call: TRBJ2-5
v_call: TRBV12-3/TRBV12-4
d_call: TRBD2

cdr3_aa: CASSFRIGSNEKLFF
cdr3_nt: TGTGCCAGCAGCTTCCGGATTGGGTCGAATGAAAAACTGTTTTTT
clone_size: few
j_call: TRBJ1-4
v_call: TRBV7-2
d_call: -

cdr3_aa: CASSLAPGTSSDEQYF
cdr3_nt: TGTGCCAGCAGCTTAGCCCCCGGGACTAGCAGCGATGAGCAGTACTTC
clone_size: -
j_call: TRBJ2-5
v_call: TRBV11-3
d_call: TRBD2

cdr3_aa: CVSSLDSEESQYF
cdr3_nt: TGTGTCAGCAGCTTAGATTCGGAAGAGAGCCAGTACTTC
clone_size: -
j_call: TRBJ2-5
v_call: TRBV11-2
d_call: -

cdr3_aa: CASSQDFSDTRYF
cdr3_nt: TGCGCCAGCAGCCAAGATTTCTCAGATACGCGGTATTTT
clone_size: -
j_call: TRBJ2-3
v_call: TRBV4-3
d_call: -

cdr3_aa: CASSSGQGAYETQYF
cdr3_nt: TGCGCCAGCAGTTCGGGACAGGGGGCGTACGAGACCCAGTACTTC
clone_size: -
j_call: TRBJ2-5
v_call: TRBV5-1
d_call: TRBD1

cdr3_aa: CASSLGGGSSGEQYF
cdr3_nt: TGTGCCAGTAGCCTGGGCGGGGGCTCCTCGGGCGAGCAGTACTTC
clone_size: -
j_call: TRBJ2-7
v_call: TRBV19
d_call: -

cdr3_aa: CAISEPLGLAGVGETQYF
cdr3_nt: TGTGCCATCAGTGAACCACTGGGACTAGCGGGGGTTGGAGAGACCCAGTACTTC
clone_size: -
j_call: TRBJ2-5
v_call: TRBV10-3
d_call: TRBD2

cdr3_aa: CATSDNFGLAGALNEQFF
cdr3_nt: TGTGCCACCAGTGATAACTTTGGGCTAGCGGGGGCCCTTAATGAGCAGTTCTTC
clone_size: -
j_call: TRBJ2-1
v_call: TRBV24-1
d_call: TRBD2

cdr3_aa: CASSSYRGLAVDEQYF
cdr3_nt: TGTGCCAGCAGCTCATACCGGGGCCTAGCGGTGGACGAGCAGTACTTC
clone_size: -
j_call: TRBJ2-7
v_call: TRBV7-2
d_call: TRBD2

cdr3_aa: CASSYSSGGLTDTQYF
cdr3_nt: TGTGCCAGCAGTTACTCGAGCGGGGGCCTCACAGATACGCAGTATTTT
clone_size: -
j_call: TRBJ2-3
v_call: TRBV6-5
d_call: TRBD2

cdr3_aa: CASSADRGSYVQYF
cdr3_nt: TGTGCCAGCAGTGCCGACAGGGGCTCCTACGTGCAGTACTTC
clone_size: few
j_call: TRBJ2-7
v_call: TRBV2
d_call: TRBD1

cdr3_aa: CASRSQDSSYEQYF
cdr3_nt: TGTGCCAGCAGGAGCCAGGACAGCTCCTACGAGCAGTACTTC
clone_size: many
j_call: TRBJ2-7
v_call: TRBV6-6
d_call: -

cdr3_aa: CAISEGLAGGPRSNEQYF
cdr3_nt: TGTGCCATCAGTGAAGGACTAGCGGGGGGGCCGAGGTCCAATGAGCAGTACTTC
clone_size: -
j_call: TRBJ2-4
v_call: TRBV10-3
d_call: TRBD2

cdr3_aa: CASSYSLAGAGEQFF
cdr3_nt: TGTGCCAGCAGTTACAGCCTAGCGGGAGCGGGGGAGCAGTTCTTC
clone_size: -
j_call: TRBJ2-1
v_call: TRBV6-2/TRBV6-3
d_call: TRBD2

cdr3_aa: CASRGRGRVNEQFF
cdr3_nt: TGTGCCAGCAGGGGCCGTGGGAGAGTCAATGAGCAGTTCTTC
clone_size: -
j_call: TRBJ2-1
v_call: TRBV5-6
d_call: -

cdr3_aa: CANAELLNTEAFF
cdr3_nt: TGTGCCAACGCCGAACTACTGAACACTGAAGCTTTCTTT
clone_size: -
j_call: TRBJ1-1
v_call: TRBV7-9
d_call: -

cdr3_aa: CASRGGLYSGNTIYF
cdr3_nt: TGTGCCAGCAGGGGGGGACTGTACTCTGGAAACACCATATATTTT
clone_size: few
j_call: TRBJ1-3
v_call: TRBV28
d_call: -

cdr3_aa: CASSLAMRVRQETQYF
cdr3_nt: TGCGCCAGCAGCTTGGCCATGAGGGTGAGACAAGAGACCCAGTACTTC
clone_size: -
j_call: TRBJ2-5
v_call: TRBV5-1
d_call: -

cdr3_aa: CASSLLKTPHEQYF
cdr3_nt: TGTGCCAGCAGCTTGCTCAAGACGCCCCACGAGCAGTACTTC
clone_size: -
j_call: TRBJ2-7
v_call: TRBV7-9
d_call: -

cdr3_aa: CASSPQYGTGVVSPLHF
cdr3_nt: TGTGCCAGCAGCCCCCAGTACGGGACAGGGGTAGTTTCACCCCTCCACTTT
clone_size: many
j_call: TRBJ1-6
v_call: TRBV7-8
d_call: TRBD1

cdr3_aa: CSARDQERVSSYNEQYF
cdr3_nt: TGCAGTGCTAGAGACCAAGAGCGGGTATCTTCCTACAATGAGCAGTACTTC
clone_size: -
j_call: TRBJ2-7
v_call: TRBV20-1
d_call: -

cdr3_aa: CASSRSGQASYEQYF
cdr3_nt: TGTGCCAGCAGTAGATCGGGACAGGCCTCCTACGAGCAGTACTTC
clone_size: -
j_call: TRBJ2-7
v_call: TRBV2
d_call: TRBD1